The rows below give T cell receptor beta chains drawn from one sample of a study of identical twins. MiXCR was run by TCRdb on the 5' RACE reads, yielding one entry per CDR3 protein. The top ten clones hold approximately 0.25% of a sample with 1.5 million to 2 million distinct CDR3 sequences, under 35% of them seen once. What was sequenced was cord blood. The receptors here all came from a newborn girl in good health. CDR3s include the opening cysteine and the closing phenylalanine or tryptophan. The D gene is left open where the match is weak. Clone sizes are given selectively: once, few, many, or a class where the clone is expanded.

TRBV7-2	-	-	TRBJ2-5	CASNLVGLHQETQYF	TGTGCCAGCAACTTAGTCGGGCTTCACCAAGAGACCCAGTACTTC
TRBV18	-	-	TRBJ2-4	CASSPLRQGGDIQYF	TGTGCCAGCTCACCACTACGGCAGGGTGGGGACATTCAGTACTTC
TRBV28	TRBD1	-	TRBJ2-7	CASSPWTGTTSYEQYF	TGTGCCAGCAGTCCTTGGACAGGGACAACTTCCTACGAGCAGTACTTC
TRBV5-1	-	few	TRBJ1-6	CASSLYGQSSYNSPLHF	TGCGCCAGCAGCTTGTATGGACAGAGCTCCTATAATTCACCCCTCCACTTT
TRBV7-9	TRBD2	-	TRBJ2-5	CASSTRLAEKQETQYF	TGTGCCAGCAGCACCAGACTAGCGGAGAAGCAAGAGACCCAGTACTTC
TRBV2	-	-	TRBJ1-2	CAPRTVYGYTF	TGTGCCCCCCGGACAGTCTATGGCTACACCTTC
TRBV5-1	-	-	TRBJ2-7	CASSPPGEAFNEQYF	TGCGCCAGCAGCCCCCCTGGCGAGGCTTTTAATGAGCAGTACTTC
TRBV5-1	TRBD1	-	TRBJ1-2	CASSLPFWGQENYGYTF	TGCGCCAGCAGCTTGCCTTTCTGGGGACAGGAAAACTATGGCTACACCTTC
TRBV29-1	TRBD1	-	TRBJ1-2	CSVRTGDLRFYGYTF	TGCAGCGTTCGGACAGGGGACCTCCGGTTCTATGGCTACACCTTC
TRBV12-3/TRBV12-4	TRBD2	few	TRBJ2-7	CASSFASGGAYEQYF	TGTGCCAGCAGTTTCGCTAGCGGGGGTGCCTACGAGCAGTACTTC
TRBV21-1	-	few	TRBJ2-4	CASSKEGVQAKNIQYF	TGTGCCAGCAGCAAAGAAGGGGTCCAAGCCAAAAACATTCAGTACTTC
TRBV2	TRBD2	few	TRBJ2-1	CASSVRELGYNEQFF	TGTGCCAGCAGTGTGCGGGAGCTAGGGTACAATGAGCAGTTCTTC
TRBV29-1	TRBD1	many	TRBJ2-1	CSVRDRNEQFF	TGCAGCGTTCGGGACAGGAATGAGCAGTTCTTC
TRBV2	-	-	TRBJ2-7	CASRPDGGGYEQYF	TGTGCCAGCCGACCGGACGGAGGGGGCTATGAGCAGTACTTC
TRBV5-1	TRBD2	few	TRBJ2-7	CASSLLGTSGSYEQYF	TGCGCCAGCAGCTTGCTAGGGACTAGCGGCTCCTACGAGCAGTACTTC
TRBV4-2	-	few	TRBJ2-3	CASSPIWRGTQYF	TGTGCCAGCAGCCCAATTTGGAGGGGCACGCAGTATTTT
TRBV12-3/TRBV12-4	-	-	TRBJ1-1	CASSLRARGNTEAFF	TGTGCCAGCAGTTTAAGGGCCAGGGGGAACACTGAAGCTTTCTTT
TRBV20-1	-	-	TRBJ2-7	CSGGRERSPRKQYF	TGCAGTGGCGGTCGGGAGCGCTCTCCTAGGAAGCAGTACTTC
TRBV5-1	-	-	TRBJ2-1	CASSLEPLSGRHHEDNEQFF	TGCGCCAGCAGCTTGGAACCTCTCTCTGGGAGGCACCACGAAGACAATGAGCAGTTCTTC
TRBV10-3	-	many	TRBJ2-7	CAISDLGYEQYF	TGTGCCATCAGTGACCTAGGCTACGAGCAGTACTTC
TRBV6-6	TRBD1	-	TRBJ1-4	CASRRGLANEKLFF	TGTGCCAGCAGGAGGGGGCTGGCCAATGAAAAACTGTTTTTT
TRBV6-5	-	many	TRBJ2-5	CASSYTGAVGTQYF	TGTGCCAGCAGTTACACGGGAGCTGTGGGGACCCAGTACTTC
TRBV6-1	-	-	TRBJ1-2	CASRYPFRRANYGYTF	TGTGCCAGCAGATATCCGTTCAGGCGCGCAAACTATGGCTACACCTTC
TRBV4-1	TRBD1	few	TRBJ2-4	CASSQRPPGTENIQYF	TGCGCCAGCAGCCAAAGACCCCCGGGGACAGAAAACATTCAGTACTTC